This T cell receptor (beta chain) was retrieved from a study of siplizumab effects on memory and regulatory T cells. General study findings and limits: Roughly 80-97% of proliferating clones (CD4+ or CD8+) could not be assigned a naive or memory phenotype. Treatment with siplizumab left mappable alloreactive CD4+ clones averaging nearly 70% Treg-derived, compared with about 27% in controls.

Turning to this clone: Antigen: not known.

The germline V and J ends were trimmed by 2 bases and 4 bases, with 15 bases remaining between them. Germline assignment: CDR1 MNHNS and CDR2 SASEGT. The CDR3 totals 15 residues. Per sample, around 10^5 TCR templates were assayed. Clones were sequenced by immunoSEQ multiplex PCR, and TCRdb holds only the in-frame ones, with some missing. The sample lists some 100,000 clones, about 91% occurring once. This TCR was recovered from a human donor in good health. Sequencing used Tregs sorted from blood. The rearrangement uses TRBV6-1 and TRBJ2-7; D may be TRBD1 (5 bases). CDR3 coding DNA: TGTGCCAGCAGTGAACTATGGGGCGCGACTTACGAGCAGTACTTC. Translating it yields CASSELWGATYEQYF.